This is a list of T cell receptor beta chains from one sample in a study of naive and memory T cell subsets. TCRdb ran MiXCR on the UMI-ligation and nested PCR reads and lists one entry per CDR3 protein. The table includes 120,000 to 150,000 distinct CDR3 sequences, about 23% detected once. The sequenced sample was naive CD4+ T cells from blood. The receptors stem from a human donor in good health. The CDR3 runs from the conserved cysteine through the conserved F or W. The D gene is left open where the match is weak. Part of the rows lack a size; the others show once, few, many or a class for expanded clones.

size	J	D	V	length	DNA	CDR3
NA	TRBJ2-6	NA	TRBV20-1	16	TGCAGTGCTCCCTCCTGGACAGTCTCTGGGGCCAACGTCCTGACTTTC	CSAPSWTVSGANVLTF
NA	TRBJ2-1	TRBD2	TRBV29-1	18	TGCAGCGCAGGAAGGGTGTTGTCTAGCGGGCGTCTTTACAATGAGCAGTTCTTC	CSAGRVLSSGRLYNEQFF
few	TRBJ1-4	NA	TRBV7-2	13	TGTGCCAGCAGCCTCCCTAATAAGGAAAAACTGTTTTTT	CASSLPNKEKLFF
few	TRBJ2-1	NA	TRBV28	15	TGTGCCAGCAGTTTGTATAGCTATCCCTACAATGAGCAGTTCTTC	CASSLYSYPYNEQFF
many	TRBJ2-3	TRBD1	TRBV7-6	16	TGTGCCAGCAGCTCTGTCGGGACAGGCCTCACAGATACGCAGTATTTT	CASSSVGTGLTDTQYF
few	TRBJ2-1	TRBD2	TRBV28	15	TGTGCCAGCAGTTTATTGGGCGGGAGAAGTGGTGAGCAGTTCTTC	CASSLLGGRSGEQFF
NA	TRBJ1-5	NA	TRBV6-6	14	TGTGCCAGCAGCCACCTAAATAGCAATCAGCCCCAGCATTTT	CASSHLNSNQPQHF
many	TRBJ2-7	TRBD2	TRBV20-1	16	TGCAGTGTCGGGGGGGGACTAGCGGGAGTCGCGTACGAGCAGTACTTC	CSVGGGLAGVAYEQYF
few	TRBJ2-7	TRBD2	TRBV3-1	16	TGTGCCAGCAGACCGCATGGTAGCGGGAGATTTTACGAGCAGTACTTC	CASRPHGSGRFYEQYF
NA	TRBJ2-1	NA	TRBV5-1	15	TGCGCCAGCAGCTTGCAGCCGGTCTCCTACAATGAGCAGTTCTTC	CASSLQPVSYNEQFF
many	TRBJ2-7	NA	TRBV12-3/TRBV12-4	12	TGTGCCAGCAGTATCCAACGAGCCGAGCAGTACTTC	CASSIQRAEQYF
NA	TRBJ2-7	NA	TRBV12-3/TRBV12-4	15	TGTGCCAGCAGTTACAAAAGAACAGGAGCCTACGAGCAGTACTTC	CASSYKRTGAYEQYF
NA	TRBJ2-1	NA	TRBV24-1	17	TGTGCCACCAGTGATTTTTCCGGGATTAGCTCCTACAATGAGCAGTTCTTC	CATSDFSGISSYNEQFF
NA	TRBJ2-2	NA	TRBV29-1	14	TGCAGCGTTGGGTTGGCAGGGGTCACCGGGGAGCTGTTTTTT	CSVGLAGVTGELFF
NA	TRBJ1-6	NA	TRBV20-1	12	TGCAGTGCTAGGGGGTATAATTCACCCCTCCACTTT	CSARGYNSPLHF
few	TRBJ2-3	NA	TRBV28	16	TGTGCCAGCCCTCCCTCTCTGGGCGGGGGCACAGATACGCAGTATTTT	CASPPSLGGGTDTQYF
few	TRBJ2-1	NA	TRBV12-3/TRBV12-4	16	TGTGCCAGCAGTCCTTGGGGTCAGAGTCCCTACAATGAGCAGTTCTTC	CASSPWGQSPYNEQFF
NA	TRBJ2-1	TRBD2	TRBV24-1	15	TGTGCCACCAGTGAGAAGGTAGCGGGAGTTAATGAGCAGTTCTTC	CATSEKVAGVNEQFF
few	TRBJ1-6	TRBD1	TRBV3-1	16	TGTGCCAGCAGCCCACAGGGACAGGGCGATAATTCACCCCTCCACTTT	CASSPQGQGDNSPLHF
NA	TRBJ2-1	TRBD2	TRBV5-1	16	TGCGCCAGCAGTTTCGAAGGGACTAGCGGATACAATGAGCAGTTCTTC	CASSFEGTSGYNEQFF
few	TRBJ2-7	NA	TRBV20-1	16	TGCAGTGCTAGCCTCCCAAATAGCGGTCTCCGCTACGAGCAGTACTTC	CSASLPNSGLRYEQYF
NA	TRBJ2-2	NA	TRBV18	14	TGTGCCAGCTCACCACTAAGGGCCGACGGGGAGCTGTTTTTT	CASSPLRADGELFF
few	TRBJ2-5	TRBD2	TRBV7-2	16	TGTGCCAGCAGCTTAACGGAACGCGGGAGTCAAGGGACCCAGTACTTC	CASSLTERGSQGTQYF
few	TRBJ1-1	NA	TRBV12-3/TRBV12-4	18	TGTGCCAGCAGTTTACCCCTCGACAGGACGAGAGGTAACACTGAAGCTTTCTTT	CASSLPLDRTRGNTEAFF
NA	TRBJ2-1	TRBD2	TRBV30	12	TGTGCCTGGACCCCTAGCGGGATTCAGCAGTTCTTC	CAWTPSGIQQFF
few	TRBJ1-2	TRBD1	TRBV4-1	19	TGCGCCAGCAGCCAAGATCCTGGGGGACCGGGGACAGAGGTCTATGGCTACACCTTC	CASSQDPGGPGTEVYGYTF
NA	TRBJ1-5	NA	TRBV28	12	TGTGCCAGCAGTTCCACCCTGCAGCCCCAGCATTTT	CASSSTLQPQHF
NA	TRBJ2-1	NA	TRBV7-6	14	TGTGCCAGCCGAGCGGGCATCTCCTACAATGAGCAGTTCTTC	CASRAGISYNEQFF
NA	TRBJ2-7	TRBD2	TRBV20-1	14	TGCAGTGCATCGAGCGGGAGGGCCCTCTACGAGCAGTACTTC	CSASSGRALYEQYF
NA	TRBJ1-6	NA	TRBV27	12	TGTGCCAGCAGTCCAACTTTTTCACCCCTCCACTTT	CASSPTFSPLHF
NA	TRBJ1-3	NA	TRBV28	13	TGTGCCAGCAGTTTAGGCCTCCTAAACACCATATATTTT	CASSLGLLNTIYF
many	TRBJ2-7	NA	TRBV6-5	14	TGTGCCAGCAGTTACTCGGTCGTCGCGGGGCAGCAGTACTTC	CASSYSVVAGQQYF
NA	TRBJ2-5	TRBD1	TRBV10-3	13	TGTGCCATCAGCGACAGGGGACGAGAGACCCAGTACTTC	CAISDRGRETQYF
few	TRBJ2-1	NA	TRBV7-2	15	TGTGCCAGCAGCTTTGGGGCTACCTCCTACAATGAGCAGTTCTTC	CASSFGATSYNEQFF
many	TRBJ2-7	NA	TRBV7-6	15	TGTGCCAGCAGCTTCTCCGGGACACCGACCTACGAGCAGTACTTC	CASSFSGTPTYEQYF
NA	TRBJ2-7	NA	TRBV3-1	13	TGTGCCAGCAGCCCCGGGATCTCCTACGAGCAGTACTTC	CASSPGISYEQYF
NA	TRBJ2-7	NA	TRBV30	12	TGTGCCTGGAGGAGCCCAGGGATCGAGCAGTACTTC	CAWRSPGIEQYF
NA	TRBJ2-5	TRBD1	TRBV6-6	13	TGTGCCAGCAGGAGGGACAGCCAAGAGACCCAGTACTTC	CASRRDSQETQYF
few	TRBJ2-3	NA	TRBV19	13	TGTGCCAGTAGTCACCCCGTCACAGATACGCAGTATTTT	CASSHPVTDTQYF
NA	TRBJ2-7	NA	TRBV28	12	TGTGCCAGCAGGGCGGTGGGGGAGGAACAGTACTTC	CASRAVGEEQYF
few	TRBJ2-6	NA	TRBV28	13	TGTGCCAGCAGTCAATTGGACAGCCGGCGCCTGACTTTC	CASSQLDSRRLTF
NA	TRBJ2-7	NA	TRBV12-3/TRBV12-4	12	TGTGCCAGCAGCAGAGGGCACTACGAGCAGTACTTC	CASSRGHYEQYF
NA	TRBJ2-3	TRBD1	TRBV16	17	TGTGCCAGCAGCCAATCGGACAGGGCATTTGGGACAGATACGCAGTATTTT	CASSQSDRAFGTDTQYF
few	TRBJ2-4	TRBD2	TRBV12-3/TRBV12-4	14	TGTGCCAGCATTCGTGATGGGAGGGGAAACATTCAGTACTTC	CASIRDGRGNIQYF
few	TRBJ2-7	NA	TRBV7-2	14	TGTGCCAGCAACCCCCCGGGACGCTCCTACGAGCAGTACTTC	CASNPPGRSYEQYF
few	TRBJ2-6	NA	TRBV7-2	14	TGTGCCAGCAGCTTTGTTTCTGGGGCCAACGTCCTGACTTTC	CASSFVSGANVLTF
few	TRBJ2-1	TRBD2	TRBV18	16	TGTGCCAGCTCGGCCCCCTGGGCTAGCGGGTACGACGAGCAGTTCTTC	CASSAPWASGYDEQFF
NA	TRBJ2-2	TRBD1	TRBV19	14	TGTGCCAGTACCGACAGGGGAGGCACCGGGGAGCTGTTTTTT	CASTDRGGTGELFF
NA	TRBJ2-5	NA	TRBV7-6	11	TGTGCCAGCAGCTCCGGAGAGACCCAGTACTTC	CASSSGETQYF
few	TRBJ1-2	TRBD1	TRBV27	14	TGTGCCAGCAGTCCATGGGACAGTAACTATGGCTACACCTTC	CASSPWDSNYGYTF
few	TRBJ1-1	NA	TRBV18	15	TGTGCCAGCTCACGCCAACTGGATTCTAACACTGAAGCTTTCTTT	CASSRQLDSNTEAFF
few	TRBJ2-7	NA	TRBV27	16	TGTGCCAGCAGTCCGTACCAGATGGCGAGCTCCTACGAGCAGTACTTC	CASSPYQMASSYEQYF
NA	TRBJ2-3	TRBD2	TRBV11-2	12	TGTGCCAGCAGCCGGGGGGACTTTAGGCAGTATTTT	CASSRGDFRQYF
NA	TRBJ2-1	NA	TRBV3-1	17	TGTGCCAGCAGCCAGTCCGTCGGGAAAAGCTCCTACAATGAGCAGTTCTTC	CASSQSVGKSSYNEQFF
few	TRBJ1-6	NA	TRBV20-1	13	TGCAGTGCTAGAGACAGGGCGTTTTCACCCCTCCACTTT	CSARDRAFSPLHF
few	TRBJ1-5	NA	TRBV6-1	14	TGTGCCAGCAGTGAAGGGCCAGCTGGTCAGCCCCAGCATTTT	CASSEGPAGQPQHF
NA	TRBJ1-3	NA	TRBV30	14	TGTGCCTGGAGAGCGACGGTCTCTGGAAACACCATATATTTT	CAWRATVSGNTIYF
few	TRBJ1-5	TRBD1	TRBV30	13	TGTGCCTGGGGGACAGGCCGCAATCAGCCCCAGCATTTT	CAWGTGRNQPQHF
NA	TRBJ2-5	TRBD2	TRBV7-8	14	TGTGCCAGCAGCTTGACTAGCGGTCCGAGGACCCAGTACTTC	CASSLTSGPRTQYF
NA	TRBJ1-1	NA	TRBV29-1	13	TGCAGCGTGACGAAAAAGATGAACACTGAAGCTTTCTTT	CSVTKKMNTEAFF